The 9 T cell receptor beta chains listed next were all sequenced from one sample in a study of shared T cell receptors in the human thymus. Sequencing was performed with immunoSEQ multiplex PCR; in TCRdb, only in-frame clones are kept and a portion is missing. The repertoire consists of 550,000 to 800,000 clones, with approximately 85% occurring once and the leading ten covering about 0.0098%. These data also featured in a second study, about human thymus T cells.

Source material: thymocytes. The receptors here all came from a girl under three years old with a congenital heart defect.

The chain is built from TRBV12-5 and TRBJ1-1; D might be TRBD1 (6 bases). CDR1 and CDR2 (germline): LGHNT, FRNRAP. This CDR3 region has 14 residues. Trimming pared 8 bases from V and 1 base from J, leaving 14 bases between. DNA for the CDR3: TGTGCTAGTAGCAACGGGGGGGCGAACACTGAAGCTTTCTTT. The encoded protein is CASSNGGANTEAFF.

In this sample, this clone turned up a few times. The chain has TRBV6-1 and TRBJ2-7; TRBD2 matches at 10 bases. The CDR3 length is 17 residues. Trimming took 1 base from V and 4 from J; bases not matched to a gene: 10. CDR1 and CDR2 from the germline V gene are MNHNS and SASEGT. The CDR3 nucleotides are TGTGCCAGCAGTGAAGGGCTACTAGCGGGAAGCAGGTACGAGCAGTACTTC. Its protein product is CASSEGLLAGSRYEQYF.

The rearrangement links TRBV7-2 to TRBJ1-5; 8 positions match TRBD1. Losses at the gene ends were 2 bases for V and 7 bases for J; bases not matched to a gene: 4. CDR1 and CDR2 (germline): SGHTA, FQGNSA. The CDR3 extends over 14 amino acids. The CDR3 spells CASSLQDRDQPQHF. CDR3 in DNA: TGTGCCAGCAGCTTACAGGACAGGGACCAGCCCCAGCATTTT.

This chain uses TRBV25-1 with TRBJ2-1; D unclear. CDR1 and CDR2 from the germline V gene are MGHDK and SYGVNS. The V gene lost 5 bases and the J gene lost 2 bases, with 10 bases spanning the gap. The CDR3 has 14 amino acids. DNA for the CDR3: TGTGCCAGCAGTTACTCCAATACCTACAATGAGCAGTTCTTC. Translating gives CASSYSNTYNEQFF.

This clone was counted a single time. As DNA, the CDR3 is TGCAGCGTCCTCAGGGGGCCTCCGCAAGAGACCCAGTACTTC. Residues: CSVLRGPPQETQYF. This chain connects TRBV29-1 to TRBJ2-5, with 8 bases fitting TRBD1. With 6 bases clipped from V and 2 bases from J, the junction kept 8 bases outside the gene matches. The length of the CDR3 is 14 residues. The germline V gene has CDR1 SQVTM and CDR2 ANQGSEA.

The chain employs TRBV4-1 and TRBJ1-5; D is unresolved. V was clipped by 1 base and J by 5 bases, with 9 bases between them. The CDR3 totals 14 residues. Germline CDR1 is MGHRA and CDR2 is YSYEKL. The CDR3 spells CASSQGWEDQPQHF. As DNA, the CDR3 is TGCGCCAGCAGCCAAGGGTGGGAGGATCAGCCCCAGCATTTT.

This chain uses TRBV4-3 with TRBJ2-5; 15 bases match TRBD2. Germline values: CDR1 LGHNA, CDR2 YSLEER. This CDR3 region has 18 residues. Losses at the gene ends were 0 bases for V and 3 bases for J; bases not matched to a gene: 5. As DNA, the CDR3 is TGCGCCAGCAGCCAAGACCTAGGACTAGCGGGGGGGAAAGAGACCCAGTACTTC. Translating it yields CASSQDLGLAGGKETQYF.

The V and J genes are TRBV2 and TRBJ1-4, with no clear D. Germline V CDR1 and CDR2: SNHLY, FYNNEI. The V end was cut by 4 bases, the J end by 8 bases, with 11 bases between. The CDR3 is made up of 13 amino acids. CDR3 bases: TGTGCCAGCAGTGCGGGCGGAGGGGAAAAACTGTTTTTT. Its protein product is CASSAGGGEKLFF.

V gene TRBV5-6 combines with J gene TRBJ2-7, with 7 bases lining up with TRBD2. Trimming took 2 bases from V and 6 from J; bases not matched to a gene: 14. This CDR3 region has 16 residues. CDR1 is SGHDT, CDR2 YYEEEE, per germline. CDR3 DNA: TGTGCCAGCAGCTTCAGTCGGGACTACCCTACATGCGAGCAGTACTTC. Translated: CASSFSRDYPTCEQYF.